These T cell receptor beta chains were read from a single sample in a study of cytomegalovirus exposure and HLA in healthy donors. Measured with immunoSEQ multiplex PCR; TCRdb has only the in-frame clones, and not every one. The data show about 140,000 clones, 88% seen once. The material sequenced was PBMCs. The receptors were sampled from a woman between 18 and 29 years old in good health and CMV-seropositive. The CDR3 runs from the conserved cysteine through the conserved F or W. A D gene is named only where the DNA matches it firmly.

TRBJ2-7,TRBV6-6,.,TGTGCCAGCACCCACCGTGGAGGCCACTACGAGCAGTACTTC,CASTHRGGHYEQYF
TRBJ1-2,TRBV20-1,.,TGCAGTGCAGCAGGGCTACTCACCTTC,CSAAGLLTF
TRBJ2-5,TRBV19,.,TGTGCCAGTAATTCTCCTGGGCTAGCCAAGGAGACCCAGTACTTC,CASNSPGLAKETQYF
TRBJ2-7,TRBV18,TRBD1,TGTGCCAGCTCACCAGGACAGGGAAACGAGCAGTACTTC,CASSPGQGNEQYF
TRBJ2-5,TRBV7-3,TRBD2,TGTGCCAGCAGCTTAGCGCTACGGGGGGAAGAGACCCAGTACTTC,CASSLALRGEETQYF
TRBJ1-1,TRBV6-6,.,TGTGCCAGCAGGACGGAGGAAGCTGAAGCTTTCTTT,CASRTEEAEAFF
TRBJ1-3,TRBV5-6,.,TGTGCCAGCACCAATAAGAGGATCCTCCGAGAGGGAAACACCATATATTTT,CASTNKRILREGNTIYF
TRBJ1-1,TRBV5-1,TRBD1,TGCGCCAGCAGCTTATCCCCATTAGGGACAGGGAACACTGAAGCTTTCTTT,CASSLSPLGTGNTEAFF
TRBJ2-1,TRBV5-4,.,TGTGCCAGCAGCTTGGCCGGTCTAGCCTCCAATGAGCAGTTCTTC,CASSLAGLASNEQFF
TRBJ1-4,TRBV27,.,TGTGCCAGCCAGTCCTGGGAAAAACTGTTTTTT,CASQSWEKLFF
TRBJ1-2,TRBV4-2,.,TGTGCCAGCAGCCAAGACCCCACAGCTAACTATGGCTACACCTTC,CASSQDPTANYGYTF
TRBJ2-7,TRBV12-5,.,TGTGCTAGTGGTTTGTCCGAGTTTAGCCCACTCTACGAGCAGTACTTC,CASGLSEFSPLYEQYF
TRBJ1-2,TRBV5-1,.,TGCGCCAGCAGCGAAGGGGGGGCGAGTGATGGCTACACCTTC,CASSEGGASDGYTF
TRBJ1-4,TRBV19,TRBD1,TGTGCCAGTAGCCAATGGACAGGGAGAGGTGAAAAACTGTTTTTT,CASSQWTGRGEKLFF